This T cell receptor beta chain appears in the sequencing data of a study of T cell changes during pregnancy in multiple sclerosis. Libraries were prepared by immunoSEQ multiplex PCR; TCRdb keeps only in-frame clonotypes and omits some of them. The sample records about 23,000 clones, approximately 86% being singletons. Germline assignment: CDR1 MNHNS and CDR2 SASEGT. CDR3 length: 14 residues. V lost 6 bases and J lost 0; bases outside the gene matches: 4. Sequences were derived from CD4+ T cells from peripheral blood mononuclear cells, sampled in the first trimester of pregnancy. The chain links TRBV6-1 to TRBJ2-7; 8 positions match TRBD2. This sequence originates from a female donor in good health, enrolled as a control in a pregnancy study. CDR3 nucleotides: TGTGCCAGCAGAACTAGCGGTAGCTCCTACGAGCAGTACTTC. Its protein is CASRTSGSSYEQYF.